The text below deals with one TCR beta chain. The data belong to a study of blood T cell repertoires in COVID-19. Study in general: Specimens from acute and convalescent COVID-19 originated in the United States, Italy and Spain.

This CDR3 has 18 residues. The germline CDR1 and CDR2 sequences are MDHEN and SYDVKM. V dropped 3 bases and J dropped 0; count of bases not matched to a gene: 13. As originally analysed: By means of reference gene primer amplification, nucleated cell counts were estimated. Some clones are missing from TCRdb's copy, which holds only in-frame ones; the method was immunoSEQ multiplex PCR. V, J and clone size are those of that table, while D and trimming were read from the DNA. The sample includes approximately 45,000 clones, about 90% of them seen just once. The clonotype was recovered from a human donor in a cohort sampled during active COVID-19. Source material: peripheral blood. The chain uses TRBV28 and TRBJ2-7; 8 bases line up with TRBD1. The chain's CDR3 is CASSLALHRTGSSYEQYF. CDR3 sequence (DNA): TGTGCCAGCAGTTTGGCGCTACACAGGACAGGGAGCTCCTACGAGCAGTACTTC.